These T cell receptor beta chains were read from a single sample in a study of blood T cell repertoires in COVID-19. Libraries were prepared by immunoSEQ multiplex PCR; TCRdb keeps only in-frame clonotypes and omits some of them. The table includes hundreds of thousands of clones, 84% detected once. Specimen: PBMCs or T cells enriched from blood (not recorded which). These TCRs come from a woman aged 35 to 49 who had recovered from COVID-19. Both conserved end residues are part of each CDR3. A D gene is named only where the DNA matches it firmly. Size values are once, few and many counts, or a class for expanded clones, and some rows have none.

TRBD2,TRBJ2-3,TRBV7-8,few,CASSSSSGATDTQYF,TGTGCCAGCAGCTCCTCTAGCGGGGCCACAGATACGCAGTATTTT
NA,TRBJ2-3,TRBV4-1,once,CASSSRFHWSGTTDTQYF,TGCGCCAGCAGCTCTAGGTTTCACTGGAGCGGAACTACAGATACGCAGTATTTT
NA,TRBJ2-3,TRBV27,few,CASSLYGLQTDTQYF,TGTGCCAGCAGTTTATACGGACTACAAACAGATACGCAGTATTTT
NA,TRBJ1-2,TRBV19,NA,CASRGRGFDGYTF,TGTGCCAGCCGGGGGAGGGGATTCGATGGCTACACCTTC
TRBD2,TRBJ2-1,TRBV19,NA,CASSPSSGGESYNEQFF,TGTGCCAGTAGTCCTTCGTCTGGGGGGGAGTCGTACAATGAGCAGTTCTTC
TRBD1,TRBJ2-2,TRBV6-5,NA,CASSYARGLGELFF,TGTGCCAGCAGTTACGCGAGGGGGCTCGGGGAGCTGTTTTTT
TRBD2,TRBJ2-3,TRBV11-3,NA,CASSLLAGGPTDTQYF,TGTGCCAGCAGCTTACTAGCGGGAGGGCCCACAGATACGCAGTATTTT
NA,TRBJ1-4,TRBV11-2,NA,CASSLPRDNEKLFF,TGTGCCAGCAGCTTACCCAGGGATAATGAAAAACTGTTTTTT
NA,TRBJ1-4,TRBV9,NA,CASSGESATNEKLFF,TGTGCCAGCAGCGGCGAAAGTGCAACTAATGAAAAACTGTTTTTT
NA,TRBJ2-5,TRBV7-8,NA,CASSLARAPGETQYF,TGTGCCAGCAGCTTAGCCCGGGCCCCGGGGGAGACCCAGTACTTC